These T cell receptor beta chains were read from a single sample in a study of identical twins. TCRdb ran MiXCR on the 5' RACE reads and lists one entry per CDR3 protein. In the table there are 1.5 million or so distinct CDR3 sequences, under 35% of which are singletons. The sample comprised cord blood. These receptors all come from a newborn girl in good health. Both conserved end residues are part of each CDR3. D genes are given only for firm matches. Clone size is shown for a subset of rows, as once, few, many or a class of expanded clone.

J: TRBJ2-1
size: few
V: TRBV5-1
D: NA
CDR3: CASTQSWNEQFF
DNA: TGCGCCAGCACCCAGTCTTGGAATGAGCAGTTCTTC

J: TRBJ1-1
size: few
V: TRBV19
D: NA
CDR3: CASSIWQGTEAFF
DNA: TGTGCCAGTAGTATATGGCAGGGCACTGAAGCTTTCTTT

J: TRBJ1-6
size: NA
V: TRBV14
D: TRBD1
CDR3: CASSQDQGQINSPLHF
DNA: TGTGCCAGCAGCCAAGATCAGGGACAGATTAATTCACCCCTCCACTTT

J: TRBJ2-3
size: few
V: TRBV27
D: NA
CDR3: CASSLLSLAQYTDTQYF
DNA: TGTGCCAGCAGTTTATTATCGCTAGCGCAGTACACAGATACGCAGTATTTT

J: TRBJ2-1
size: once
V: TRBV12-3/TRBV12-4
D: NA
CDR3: CASSLLDYNERFF
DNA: TGTGCCAGCAGTCTACTAGATTACAATGAGCGGTTCTTC

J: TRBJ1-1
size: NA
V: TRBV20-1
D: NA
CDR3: CSASLSGWNTEAFF
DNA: TGCAGTGCTAGCCTCAGCGGGTGGAACACTGAAGCTTTCTTT

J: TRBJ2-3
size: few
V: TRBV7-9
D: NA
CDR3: CAVDRRERTDTQYF
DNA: TGTGCCGTTGACCGACGGGAGCGCACAGATACGCAGTATTTT

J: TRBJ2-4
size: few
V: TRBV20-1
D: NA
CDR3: CSARTSNKNIQYF
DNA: TGCAGTGCTAGGACTAGTAACAAAAACATTCAGTACTTC

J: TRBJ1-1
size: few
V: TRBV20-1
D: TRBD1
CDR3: CSARVSGGSMNTEAFF
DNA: TGCAGTGCTAGAGTTTCAGGGGGGAGCATGAACACTGAAGCTTTCTTT

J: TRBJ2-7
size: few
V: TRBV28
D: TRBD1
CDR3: CASSFRGTGVYEQYF
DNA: TGTGCCAGCAGCTTCAGGGGGACAGGGGTTTACGAGCAGTACTTC

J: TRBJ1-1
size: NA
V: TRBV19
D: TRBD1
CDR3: CASSPRTGTGGAEAFF
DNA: TGTGCCAGTAGTCCGCGGACCGGGACAGGGGGGGCTGAAGCTTTCTTT

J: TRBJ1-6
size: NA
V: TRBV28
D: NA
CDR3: CASRRDTNSPLHF
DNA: TGTGCCAGCAGGCGGGACACTAATTCACCCCTCCACTTT

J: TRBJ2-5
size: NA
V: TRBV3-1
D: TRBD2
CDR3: CVSSQVLAGRLKTQYF
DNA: TGTGTCAGCAGCCAAGTCCTAGCGGGAAGACTAAAGACCCAGTACTTC

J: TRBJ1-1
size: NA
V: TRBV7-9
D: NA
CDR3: CASNGGLGTEAFF
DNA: TGTGCCAGCAACGGGGGTCTGGGCACTGAAGCTTTCTTT

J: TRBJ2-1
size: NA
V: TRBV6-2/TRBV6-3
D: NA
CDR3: CASSYAKGVSYNEQFF
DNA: TGTGCCAGCAGTTATGCCAAGGGTGTCTCCTACAATGAGCAGTTCTTC

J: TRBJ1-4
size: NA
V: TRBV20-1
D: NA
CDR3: CSATSGGILFF
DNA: TGCAGTGCTACCAGCGGGGGTATCCTGTTTTTT

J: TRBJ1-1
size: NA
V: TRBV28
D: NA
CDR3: CASSFEPGPTEAFF
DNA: TGTGCCAGCAGTTTTGAACCAGGGCCCACTGAAGCTTTCTTT

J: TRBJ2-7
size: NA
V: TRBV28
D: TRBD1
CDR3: CASRWTGYSYEQYF
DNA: TGTGCCAGCAGGTGGACAGGGTACTCCTACGAGCAGTACTTC

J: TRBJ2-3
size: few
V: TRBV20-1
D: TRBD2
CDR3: CSFPGPAGGSTDTQYF
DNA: TGCAGCTTCCCCGGACCAGCGGGGGGTTCCACAGATACGCAGTATTTT

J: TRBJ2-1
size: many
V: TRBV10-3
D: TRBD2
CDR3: CAIEQRGAGYNEQFF
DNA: TGTGCCATAGAGCAGCGGGGGGCCGGCTACAATGAGCAGTTCTTC

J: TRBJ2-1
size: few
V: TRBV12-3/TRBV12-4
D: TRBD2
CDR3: CASSSRGTSNNEQFF
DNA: TGTGCCAGCAGTTCCCGAGGGACTAGTAACAATGAGCAGTTCTTC

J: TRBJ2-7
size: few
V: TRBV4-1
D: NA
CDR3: CASSQGVAVHTYEQYF
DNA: TGCGCCAGCAGCCAAGGAGTAGCGGTCCATACCTACGAGCAGTACTTC

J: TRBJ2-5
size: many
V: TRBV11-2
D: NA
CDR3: CASSLGLRETQYF
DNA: TGTGCCAGCAGCTTAGGACTCAGAGAGACCCAGTACTTC

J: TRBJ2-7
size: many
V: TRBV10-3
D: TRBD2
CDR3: CAISESLAGGYEQYF
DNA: TGTGCCATCAGTGAGTCCCTAGCGGGAGGCTACGAGCAGTACTTC

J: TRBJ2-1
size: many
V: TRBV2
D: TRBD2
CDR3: CASQGLAGYNEQFF
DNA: TGTGCCAGCCAAGGACTAGCGGGGTACAATGAGCAGTTCTTC

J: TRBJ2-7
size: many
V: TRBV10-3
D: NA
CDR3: CAISGSGIQYEQYF
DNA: TGTGCCATCAGTGGTTCAGGGATTCAGTACGAGCAGTACTTC

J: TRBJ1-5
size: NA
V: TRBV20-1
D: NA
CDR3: CSARATVINQPQHF
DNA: TGCAGTGCTAGAGCGACAGTCATTAATCAGCCCCAGCATTTT

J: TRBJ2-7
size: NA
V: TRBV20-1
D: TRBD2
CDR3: CSASWPLAGVDEQYF
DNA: TGCAGTGCTAGTTGGCCACTAGCGGGAGTAGACGAGCAGTACTTC

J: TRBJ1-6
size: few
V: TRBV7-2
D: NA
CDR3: CASSQTGMGHSPLHF
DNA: TGTGCCAGCAGCCAAACCGGGATGGGTCATTCACCCCTCCACTTT

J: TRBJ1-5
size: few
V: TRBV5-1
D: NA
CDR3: CASSLAGFNQPQHF
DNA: TGTGCCAGCAGCTTGGCCGGTTTCAATCAGCCCCAGCATTTT

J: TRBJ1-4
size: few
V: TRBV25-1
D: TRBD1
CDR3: CASSWTGKEKLFF
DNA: TGTGCCAGCAGCTGGACAGGGAAGGAAAAACTGTTTTTT

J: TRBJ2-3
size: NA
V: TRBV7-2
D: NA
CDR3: CASSLVAEGGTDTQYF
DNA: TGTGCCAGCAGCTTAGTAGCGGAGGGGGGCACAGATACGCAGTATTTT